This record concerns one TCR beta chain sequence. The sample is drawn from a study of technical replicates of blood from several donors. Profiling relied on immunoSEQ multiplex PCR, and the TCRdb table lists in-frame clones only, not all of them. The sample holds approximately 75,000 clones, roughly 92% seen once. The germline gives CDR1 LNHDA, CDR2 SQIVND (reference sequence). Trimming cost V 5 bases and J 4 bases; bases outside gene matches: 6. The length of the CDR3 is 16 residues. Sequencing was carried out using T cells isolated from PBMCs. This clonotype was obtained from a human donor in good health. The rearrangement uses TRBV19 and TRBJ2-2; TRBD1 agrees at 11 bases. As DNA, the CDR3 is TGTGCCAGTAGTCAAGGACAGGGGGCGACCACCGGGGAGCTGTTTTTT. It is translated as CASSQGQGATTGELFF. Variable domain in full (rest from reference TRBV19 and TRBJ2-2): DGGITQSPKYLFRKEGQNVTLSCEQNLNHDAMYWYRQDPGQGLRLIYYSQIVNDFQKGDIAEGYSVSREKKESFPLTVTSAQKNPTAFYLCASSQGQGATTGELFFGEGSRLTVL.